This passage covers 21 T cell receptor beta chains from one sample sequenced in a study of T cells in localized non-small cell lung cancer (dated by TCRdb to the early 2020s). Libraries were built with the immunoSEQ multiplex PCR assay. TCRdb holds this immuneACCESS table with in-frame rearrangements only. Some clones are missing; in checked studies, unresolved V genes explain under half, and the rest has no known cause. The sample table contains 100,000 to 150,000 clones; only one count was recorded for 89% of them. Roughly 1.8% of the sample goes to the ten largest clones. The sequencing here drew on peripheral blood, taken before any cancer treatment. Receptor source: a female donor older than 55 with stage I lung adenocarcinoma.

The chain recombines TRBV7-8 with TRBJ1-1, with D tentatively TRBD1 (6 bases). CDR1 and CDR2 (germline): SGHVS, FQNEAQ. This CDR3 is 15 amino acids long. The V end was cut by 1 base, the J end by 5 bases, with 14 bases between. The CDR3 sequence is CASSLVRGAHTEAFF. For the CDR3, the DNA is TGTGCCAGCAGCTTAGTACGGGGGGCGCATACTGAAGCTTTCTTT. Using reference TRBV7-8 and TRBJ1-1 for the parts outside the CDR3, the full variable domain is GAGVSQSPRYKVAKRGQDVALRCDPISGHVSLFWYQQALGQGPEFLTYFQNEAQLDKSGLPSDRFFAERPEGSVSTLKIQRTQQEDSAVYLCASSLVRGAHTEAFFGQGTRLTVV.

The chain uses TRBV9 and TRBJ2-3; weak D call: TRBD2 (5 bases). Deletions cut 4 bases from V and 2 bases from J, with 14 bases between. Germline V gene lookup returns CDR1 SGDLS and CDR2 YYNGEE. The CDR3 is 15 residues long. The CDR3: CASSLSAENTDTQYF. As DNA, the CDR3 is TGTGCCAGCAGCCTCTCAGCGGAGAACACAGATACGCAGTATTTT.

V and J are TRBV27 and TRBJ2-2; no reliable D call. Per the germline V gene, CDR1 is MNHEY and CDR2 is SMNVEV (reference sequence). The CDR3 has 15 amino acids. Trimming stripped 0 bases from V and 7 bases from J, with 12 bases between. CDR3 in DNA: TGTGCCAGCAGTTTATCGTTGCAGTCGGGCGGGGAGCTGTTTTTT. Its translation: CASSLSLQSGGELFF.

V usage is TRBV6-5 and J usage is TRBJ2-7; D unresolved. Germline V gives CDR1 MNHEY, CDR2 SVGAGI. Trimming took off 6 bases at V and 6 bases at J, with 15 bases between the two ends. The CDR3 is 13 residues long. CDR3 region: CASSRPPRGEQYF. As DNA, the CDR3 is TGTGCCAGCAGCCGCCCCCCTAGAGGCGAGCAGTACTTC.

In this sample, this clone turned up once. The chain combines TRBV2 with TRBJ2-7; D gene ambiguous. The V gene lost 4 bases and the J gene lost 5 bases, with 12 bases spanning the gap. This CDR3 has 13 residues. Germline V gives CDR1 SNHLY, CDR2 FYNNEI. The CDR3: CASSARAADEQYF. In DNA, the CDR3 is TGTGCCAGCAGTGCTAGGGCTGCGGACGAGCAGTACTTC.

V is TRBV5-1 and J is TRBJ2-1; a weak D match, TRBD2 (6 bases). The germline V gene encodes CDR1 SGHRS and CDR2 YFSETQ. V dropped 3 bases and J dropped 10 bases, with 20 bases sitting between them. CDR3 length: 15 residues. CDR3 amino acids: CASSWGAGRRGEQFF. In DNA form, the CDR3 reads TGCGCCAGCAGCTGGGGAGCAGGGCGCCGGGGGGAGCAGTTCTTC.

The CDR3, as DNA: TGTGCCAGCAGTTACCGGGACGGCCCCTACGAGCAGTACTTC. Translated: CASSYRDGPYEQYF. The chain recombines TRBV27 with TRBJ2-7, with D tentatively TRBD1 or TRBD2 (5 bases each). The germline CDR1 and CDR2 sequences are MNHEY and SMNVEV (reference sequence). The germline V and J ends were trimmed by 4 bases and 2 bases, with 12 bases remaining between them. CDR3 size: 14 residues.

The J gene is TRBJ1-2, the V gene TRBV5-4; D may be TRBD1 (6 bases). The germline gives CDR1 SGHNT, CDR2 YYREEE (reference sequence). This CDR3 is built from 13 residues. Deletions cut 7 bases from V and 2 bases from J, with 12 bases between. This CDR3 is CASGGGQNYGYTF. The CDR3 DNA reads TGTGCCAGCGGGGGGGGGCAGAACTATGGCTACACCTTC.

CDR3 in amino acids: CASSVPDGDTQYF. Written as DNA, the CDR3 is TGCGCCAGCAGTGTCCCCGATGGAGATACGCAGTATTTT. J is TRBJ2-3 and V is TRBV10-1, with D unclear. Germline-derived CDR1 and CDR2 are WNHNN and SYGVQD (reference sequence). Deletions cut 4 bases from V and 5 bases from J, with 10 bases between. The CDR3 consists of 13 residues.

The CDR3 spells CASSQDVLGGRQFF. The CDR3 DNA is TGTGCCAGCAGCCAAGACGTACTGGGAGGACGGCAGTTCTTC. This chain links TRBV14 with TRBJ2-1; D may be TRBD2 (6 bases). The V gene's germline CDR1 is SGHDN and CDR2 FVKESK. This CDR3 has 14 amino acids. Trimming took 0 bases from V and 12 from J, leaving 15 bases between them.

In DNA form, the CDR3 reads TGCGCCAGCATTAGCAGGAGGGGGGACGAGCAGTACTTC. Amino acid sequence: CASISRRGDEQYF. The chain recombines TRBV10-2 with TRBJ2-7; the D gene could be TRBD1 or TRBD2 (6 bases each). Germline CDR1 WSHSY, CDR2 SAAADI. V lost 7 bases, J lost 5 bases, and 15 bases lay in between. The CDR3 is 13 residues long.

The chain uses TRBV28 and TRBJ1-5, with D tentatively TRBD1 (5 bases). CDR1 is MDHEN, CDR2 SYDVKM, per germline. This CDR3 is built from 15 residues. The V and J ends lost 6 bases and 0 bases respectively, with 12 bases between them. DNA of the CDR3: TGTGCCAGCAGACTTGGACAAATTAGCAATCAGCCCCAGCATTTT. It encodes CASRLGQISNQPQHF.

V and J are TRBV18 and TRBJ1-5, with 12 bases identical to TRBD1. The trim removed 8 bases at V and 6 bases at J, leaving 5 bases unmatched. The CDR3 loop spans 14 amino acids. The germline CDR1 and CDR2 sequences are KGHSH and LQKENI. The CDR3 here is CASAGQGAGQPQHF. The CDR3 coding sequence is TGTGCCAGCGCGGGACAGGGGGCAGGTCAGCCCCAGCATTTT. The full variable domain, with the rest looked up from reference TRBV18 and TRBJ1-5, is NAGVMQNPRHLVRRRGQEARLRCSPMKGHSHVYWYRQLPEEGLKFMVYLQKENIIDESGMPKERFSAEFPKEGPSILRIQQVVRGDSAAYFCASAGQGAGQPQHFGDGTRLSIL.

The rearrangement links TRBV6-5 to TRBJ2-1; D perhaps matches TRBD2 (5 bases). CDR1 and CDR2 from the germline V gene are MNHEY and SVGAGI. Trimming left V 3 bases short and J 1 base short, with 7 bases between. CDR3 length: 14 amino acids. CDR3 residues: CASSYTGSYNEQFF. The CDR3 nucleotides read TGTGCCAGCAGTTATACGGGGTCCTACAATGAGCAGTTCTTC.

The genes are TRBV30 and TRBJ1-5, with a tentative D call TRBD1 (5 bases). V lost 2 bases to trimming and J lost 3 bases, with 11 bases between them. Germline V lookup: CDR1 GTSNPN, CDR2 SVGIG (reference sequence). The CDR3 extends over 14 amino acids. The CDR3 region is CAWSTGNVNQPQHF. In DNA form, the CDR3 reads TGTGCCTGGAGTACAGGTAATGTCAATCAGCCCCAGCATTTT.

The CDR3 reads CASSRMNTGELFF. CDR3 nucleotides: TGTGCCAGCAGCCGGATGAACACCGGGGAGCTGTTTTTT. This sequence joins TRBV7-3 and TRBJ2-2, with D uncertain. V dropped 5 bases and J dropped 1 base, with 5 bases sitting between them. Germline CDR1 and CDR2: SGHTA and FQGTGA. CDR3 size: 13 residues.

V usage is TRBV9 and J usage is TRBJ1-3; 9 nucleotides line up with TRBD1. V was clipped by 0 bases and J by 4 bases; unmatched bases: 8. This CDR3 contains 17 residues. Germline CDR1 and CDR2: SGDLS and YYNGEE. The CDR3 is CASSVGGGTGPGNTIYF. CDR3 coding DNA: TGTGCCAGCAGCGTAGGAGGGGGGACAGGGCCAGGAAACACCATATATTTT.

The V and J genes are TRBV7-8 and TRBJ2-5, with 14 bases lining up with TRBD2. The J call may be mistaken, given a closer DNA end match to TRBJ2-7. This CDR3 has 18 residues. Germline CDR1 SGHVS, CDR2 FQNEAQ. The CDR3 coding sequence is TGTGCCAGCAGCCTTAACTCAGCGACTAGCGGGAGGGGGAACGAGCAGTACTTC. Encoded protein: CASSLNSATSGRGNEQYF.

This chain uses TRBV15 with TRBJ2-1; D unresolved. In germline, CDR1 is LNHNV, CDR2 YYDKDF (reference sequence). CDR3 size: 15 residues. V was shortened by 0 bases and J by 7 bases, with 13 bases between the two germline ends. CDR3: CATSRDARSRNEQFF. CDR3 DNA sequence: TGTGCCACCAGCAGAGACGCGAGAAGTAGGAATGAGCAGTTCTTC.

This chain connects TRBV7-8 to TRBJ2-7; 11 nucleotides agree with TRBD1. Per the germline V gene, CDR1 is SGHVS and CDR2 is FQNEAQ. The trim removed 4 bases at V and 3 bases at J, leaving 2 bases unmatched. This CDR3 has 14 residues. Here the CDR3 DNA reads TGTGCCAGCAGCTCCGGGACAGGGGGCTACGAGCAGTACTTC. Amino acids: CASSSGTGGYEQYF.

V and J are TRBV7-3 and TRBJ2-6; 11 nucleotides match TRBD2. Germline loops: CDR1 SGHTA, CDR2 FQGTGA. The CDR3 is made up of 18 amino acids. V lost 6 bases, J lost 0 bases, and 7 bases stayed unmatched. This CDR3 is CASRPGTSGNSGANVLTF. The CDR3 DNA is TGTGCCAGCAGACCAGGGACTAGCGGAAACTCTGGGGCCAACGTCCTGACTTTC.